Sequencing of this T cell receptor (beta chain) was carried out in a study of T cells after yellow fever vaccination. One entry per CDR3 protein, called by TCRdb with MiXCR from the 5' RACE reads. The sample includes 100,000 to 150,000 distinct CDR3 sequences, roughly 10% of them seen just once. Germline loops: CDR1 LNHDA, CDR2 SQIVND (reference sequence). This CDR3 has 15 amino acids. V lost 5 bases, J lost 0 bases, and 4 bases stayed unmatched. This clonotype came up a few times. V and J are TRBV19 and TRBJ2-7; the match to TRBD1 covers 10 bases. The TCR sequence derives from a man aged 18 to 29 who received the YFV17D yellow fever vaccine. The material sequenced was CD8+ T cells sorted from PBMCs, taken on the day of the yellow fever booster vaccination. The CDR3 spells CASSPRDRGSYEQYF. The CDR3, as DNA: TGTGCCAGTAGTCCCCGGGACAGGGGCTCCTACGAGCAGTACTTC.